Below, 3 T cell receptor beta chains from the same sample are listed, as sequenced in a study of identical twins. TCRdb recomputed calls from the 5' RACE reads with MiXCR, one row per CDR3 protein. The sample contains hundreds of thousands of distinct CDR3 sequences, 8.6% of which appear only once. These data were likewise used in another study, on yellow fever vaccine responses in identical twins.

The sample comprised PBMCs. These receptors were obtained from a woman aged 18-30 years in good health.

The chain carries TRBV6-2 or TRBV6-3 and TRBJ2-7; TRBD1 matches 9 bases. The CDR3 contains 16 residues. The junction had 8 bases not matched to a gene; V was cut back by 2 bases and J by 3 bases. Germline V gene sequence: CDR1 MNHEY, CDR2 SVGEGT. The CDR3 DNA follows: TGTGCCAGCAGTTACCCGAGACAGGGGGGCCTCTACGAGCAGTACTTC. It encodes CASSYPRQGGLYEQYF.

This clonotype was observed many times. The chain combines TRBV6-8 with TRBJ2-3; D is perhaps TRBD2 (6 bases). Germline values: CDR1 MNHGY, CDR2 SAAAGT. The CDR3 totals 15 residues. The V end was cut by 6 bases, the J end by 1 base, with 14 bases between. CDR3 sequence: CASSHQDYRTDTQYF. The CDR3 DNA sequence: TGTGCCAGCAGCCACCAGGACTACCGCACAGATACGCAGTATTTT.

The gene calls are TRBV12-3 or TRBV12-4 and TRBJ2-3, with a weak D call TRBD2 (5 bases). This CDR3 has 14 amino acids. Between the trimmed V and J ends, which lost 3 bases and 4 bases, there was a span of 11 bases. CDR3 residues: CASSFPGKSDTQYF. The CDR3 nucleotides read TGTGCCAGCAGTTTTCCCGGGAAATCAGATACGCAGTATTTT.